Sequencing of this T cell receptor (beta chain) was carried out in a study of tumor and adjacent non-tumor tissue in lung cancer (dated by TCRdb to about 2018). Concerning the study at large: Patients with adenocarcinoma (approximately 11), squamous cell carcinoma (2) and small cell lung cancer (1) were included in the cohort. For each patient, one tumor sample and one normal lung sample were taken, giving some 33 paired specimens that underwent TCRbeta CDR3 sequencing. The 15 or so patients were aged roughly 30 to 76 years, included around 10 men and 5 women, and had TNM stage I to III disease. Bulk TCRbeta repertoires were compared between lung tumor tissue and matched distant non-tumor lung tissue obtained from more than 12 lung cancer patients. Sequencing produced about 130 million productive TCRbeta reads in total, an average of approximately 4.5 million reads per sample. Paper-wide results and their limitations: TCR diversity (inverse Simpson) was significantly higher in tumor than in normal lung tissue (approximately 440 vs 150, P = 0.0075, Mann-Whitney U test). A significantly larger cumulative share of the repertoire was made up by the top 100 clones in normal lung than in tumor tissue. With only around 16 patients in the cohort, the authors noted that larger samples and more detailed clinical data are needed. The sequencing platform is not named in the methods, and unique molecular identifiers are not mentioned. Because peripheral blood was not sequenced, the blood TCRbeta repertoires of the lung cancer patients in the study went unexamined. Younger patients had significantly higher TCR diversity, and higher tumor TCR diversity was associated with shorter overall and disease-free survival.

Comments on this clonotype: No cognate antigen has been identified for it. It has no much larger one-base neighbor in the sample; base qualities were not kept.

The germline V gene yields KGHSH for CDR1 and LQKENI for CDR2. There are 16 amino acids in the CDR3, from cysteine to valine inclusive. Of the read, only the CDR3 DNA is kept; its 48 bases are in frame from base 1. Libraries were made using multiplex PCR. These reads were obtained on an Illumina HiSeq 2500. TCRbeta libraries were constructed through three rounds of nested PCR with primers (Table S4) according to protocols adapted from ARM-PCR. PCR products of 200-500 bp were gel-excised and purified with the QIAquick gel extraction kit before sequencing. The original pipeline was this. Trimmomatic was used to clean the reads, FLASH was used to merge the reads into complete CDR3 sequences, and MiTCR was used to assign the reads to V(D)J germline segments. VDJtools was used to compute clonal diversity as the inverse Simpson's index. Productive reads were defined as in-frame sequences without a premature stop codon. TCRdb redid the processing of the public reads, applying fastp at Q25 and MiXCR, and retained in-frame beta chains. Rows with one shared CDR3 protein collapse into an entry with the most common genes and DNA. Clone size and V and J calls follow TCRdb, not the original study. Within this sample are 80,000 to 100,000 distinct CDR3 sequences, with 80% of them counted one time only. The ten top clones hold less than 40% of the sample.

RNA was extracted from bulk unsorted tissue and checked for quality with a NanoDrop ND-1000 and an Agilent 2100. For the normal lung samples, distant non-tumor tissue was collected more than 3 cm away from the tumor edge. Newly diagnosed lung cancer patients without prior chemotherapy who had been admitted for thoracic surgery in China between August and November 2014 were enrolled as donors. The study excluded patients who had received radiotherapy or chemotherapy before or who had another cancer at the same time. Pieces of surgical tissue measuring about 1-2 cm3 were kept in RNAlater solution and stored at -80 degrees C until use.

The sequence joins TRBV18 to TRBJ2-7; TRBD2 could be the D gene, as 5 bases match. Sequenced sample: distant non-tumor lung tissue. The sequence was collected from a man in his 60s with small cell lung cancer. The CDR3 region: CASLPLLEGNVHEQYV. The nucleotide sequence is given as TGTGCCAGCTTACCACTACTAGAGGGAAACGTCCACGAGCAGTACGTC.